This entry lists 15 T cell receptor beta chains sequenced from one sample in a study of shared clonotypes between healthy human individuals. Here immunoSEQ multiplex PCR was the method, and the copy in TCRdb shows in-frame clones only, minus some. The profile shows some 2.1 million clones, about 93% of them singletons. Terminally differentiated effector memory CD45RA+ cells were excluded from the naive CD8 cells, which were CD45RO-negative and positively selected for CCR7. The material sequenced was naive CD8+ T cells from PBMCs. The receptors originated from a man younger than 35 in good health. Some clones in this sample may be carry-over from other donors' samples.

The chain has TRBV9 and TRBJ1-2; TRBD1 is a possible D gene (5 bases). Germline-derived CDR1 and CDR2 are SGDLS and YYNGEE. V lost 0 bases to trimming and J lost 2 bases, with 23 bases between them. The CDR3 extends over 19 amino acids. The CDR3 loop is CASSVGGVGLRGLNYGYTF. CDR3 nucleotides: TGTGCCAGCAGCGTAGGAGGGGTTGGCCTGAGAGGTTTGAACTATGGCTACACCTTC.

The V and J genes are TRBV27 and TRBJ2-3, with TRBD2 as a possible D gene (6 bases). CDR3 length: 13 residues. The ends were cut back, 4 bases at V and 6 bases at J, with 11 bases in the middle. CDR1 and CDR2 (germline): MNHEY, SMNVEV (reference sequence). The CDR3 nucleotides are TGTGCCAGCAGTTCCTGGGGGAGGGATACGCAGTATTTT. It yields the protein CASSSWGRDTQYF.

The chain is built from TRBV2 and TRBJ2-3, with unresolved D. Per the germline V gene, CDR1 is SNHLY and CDR2 is FYNNEI. The CDR3 is 13 amino acids. V lost 2 bases, J lost 5 bases, and 8 bases lay in between. As DNA, the CDR3 is TGTGCCAGCAGTGAAAAGTACGAAGATACGCAGTATTTT. This encodes CASSEKYEDTQYF.

The chain carries TRBV4-3 and TRBJ2-3; D gene uncertain. The CDR3 is 17 amino acids. V was clipped by 1 base and J by 5 bases, with 19 bases between them. Germline values: CDR1 LGHNA, CDR2 YSLEER. CDR3 amino acids: CASSQGLGTLSLDTQYF. CDR3 sequence (DNA): TGCGCCAGCAGCCAAGGACTCGGAACTTTAAGTTTAGATACGCAGTATTTT.

The V gene is TRBV2, the J gene TRBJ2-7, with D perhaps being TRBD1 or TRBD2 (5 bases each). Germline CDR1 and CDR2: SNHLY and FYNNEI. Trimming took off 4 bases at V and 0 bases at J, with 16 bases between the two ends. The CDR3 covers 16 residues. The CDR3 DNA reads as TGTGCCAGCAGTGCCTCCGGGACCAAGAGCTCCTACGAGCAGTACTTC. This translates into CASSASGTKSSYEQYF.

V usage is TRBV28 and J usage is TRBJ2-1, with 9 positions matching TRBD2. CDR1 is MDHEN, CDR2 SYDVKM, per germline. With 2 bases clipped from V and 9 bases from J, the junction kept 17 bases outside the gene matches. The CDR3 is 18 residues long. CDR3 amino acids: CASSLRRWVAGVGGEQFF. CDR3 coding DNA: TGTGCCAGCAGTTTAAGGCGGTGGGTAGCGGGAGTTGGCGGTGAGCAGTTCTTC.

The chain carries TRBV15 and TRBJ2-1, with TRBD2 matching over 8 bases. Germline V gene data show CDR1 as LNHNV and CDR2 as YYDKDF (reference sequence). The CDR3 contains 16 residues. J lost 4 bases, V lost 0 bases, and 5 bases had no gene match. The DNA for the CDR3 is TGTGCCACCAGCAGAGATTTGGCGGGAGGATACAATGAGCAGTTCTTC. This translates into CATSRDLAGGYNEQFF.

The chain joins TRBV28 to TRBJ2-7, with D hard to call. The CDR3 has 14 amino acids. Germline assignment: CDR1 MDHEN and CDR2 SYDVKM. V was pared by 4 bases and J by 0 bases, with 10 bases between. CDR3 loop: CASSYDGRSYEQYF. The CDR3 DNA reads as TGTGCCAGCAGTTACGACGGCCGCTCCTACGAGCAGTACTTC.

The rearrangement links TRBV28 to TRBJ2-7, with a tentative D call TRBD2 (6 bases). Germline V CDR1 and CDR2: MDHEN, SYDVKM. The ends were cut back, 3 bases at V and 3 bases at J, with 12 bases in the middle. The CDR3 has 14 residues. The CDR3 nucleotides are TGTGCCAGCAGTTTGCAGGTGGGACTCTACGAGCAGTACTTC. It yields the protein CASSLQVGLYEQYF.

V is TRBV28 and J is TRBJ1-1, with 10 nucleotides matching TRBD1. V lost 5 bases to trimming and J lost 4 bases; unmatched junction nucleotides: 10. The CDR3 sequence is 16 residues long. CDR1 MDHEN and CDR2 SYDVKM come from the germline V gene. In nucleotides, the CDR3 is TGTGCCAGCAGTCCCCTAGGACAGGGGGTGCGCACTGAAGCTTTCTTT. Its protein is CASSPLGQGVRTEAFF.

This clone was picked up one time. Additional DNA sequences in this sample encode the identical CDR3. This sequence joins TRBV29-1 and TRBJ1-5, with D possibly matching TRBD1 (5 bases). Trimming left V 4 bases short and J 4 bases short, with 11 bases between. The CDR3 length is 13 residues. Germline V gene data show CDR1 as SQVTM and CDR2 as ANQGSEA. Here the CDR3 reads CSVATGTNQPQHF. For the CDR3, the DNA is TGCAGCGTTGCGACGGGGACGAATCAGCCCCAGCATTTT.

The chain couples TRBV6-1 to TRBJ2-7, with 10 bases aligning to TRBD1. CDR3 size: 17 residues. Losses at the gene ends were 2 bases for V and 1 base for J; bases not matched to a gene: 8. Germline CDR1 MNHNS, CDR2 SASEGT. CDR3 DNA sequence: TGTGCCAGCAGTGAATATGGGACAGGGGAAGAATCCTACGAGCAGTACTTC. This encodes CASSEYGTGEESYEQYF.

J is TRBJ2-7 and V is TRBV7-8, with 9 bases aligning to TRBD1. J gave up 4 bases and V 4 bases, and 8 bases lay outside the gene matches. Germline V CDR1 and CDR2: SGHVS, FQNEAQ. The CDR3 is 15 residues long. CDR3: CASSSTGTGYYEQYF. As DNA, the CDR3 is TGTGCCAGCAGCTCCACCGGGACAGGGTATTACGAGCAGTACTTC.

V is TRBV27 and J is TRBJ1-1, with D maybe TRBD1 (6 bases). Germline V CDR1 and CDR2: MNHEY, SMNVEV (reference sequence). The length of the CDR3 is 15 residues. V was cut by 7 bases and J by 6 bases, with 21 bases left in between. CDR3 DNA sequence: TGTGCCAGCACCACCTGGCGGCAGGGGATCCCTGAAGCTTTCTTT. This gives the protein CASTTWRQGIPEAFF.

The chain carries TRBV28 and TRBJ2-7; TRBD1 matches 12 bases. Germline V lookup: CDR1 MDHEN, CDR2 SYDVKM. J lost 4 bases, V lost 4 bases, and 5 bases had no gene match. This CDR3 region has 15 residues. The CDR3 DNA sequence: TGTGCCAGCAGTTCTGGGACAGGGGGCTGGTACGAGCAGTACTTC. It codes for CASSSGTGGWYEQYF.